These 16 T cell receptor beta chains share one sample of origin, sequenced in a study of T cells in Graves' hyperthyroidism and ophthalmopathy. RNA transcripts served as the template for amplifying TCR beta CDR3 regions. HTBI primers were used for first-round RT-PCR of the TCR CDR3. TCRdb reprocessed the multiplex PCR reads via MiXCR and lists one record per CDR3 protein. Counted here are approximately 610,000 distinct CDR3 sequences, roughly 14% occurring once; the ten biggest clones make up 4.3%. Sequences were obtained from blood. These receptors were taken from a woman between 40 and 50 years old with Graves' ophthalmopathy.

A few counts support this clonotype. The V and J genes are TRBV20-1 and TRBJ2-7; weak D call: TRBD1 (6 bases). The V gene's germline CDR1 is DFQATT and CDR2 SNEGSKA (reference sequence). Trimming cost V 4 bases and J 2 bases, with 12 bases left between them. CDR3 size: 13 residues. The CDR3: CSATLTGTYEQYF. Here the CDR3 DNA reads TGCAGTGCTACCCTGACAGGAACCTACGAGCAGTACTTC.

This chain joins TRBV11-2 and TRBJ2-7; a weak D match, TRBD2 (6 bases). The CDR3 length is 16 residues. The ends were cut back, 4 bases at V and 0 bases at J, with 16 bases in the middle. Germline V gives CDR1 SGHAT, CDR2 FQNNGV. The CDR3 DNA is TGTGCCAGCAGCTCTAGGGAGCTAGCGATCTCCTACGAGCAGTACTTC. It codes for CASSSRELAISYEQYF.

This clonotype was counted at least ten times. This chain connects TRBV28 to TRBJ1-5, with D tentatively TRBD1 (5 bases). Germline loops: CDR1 MDHEN, CDR2 SYDVKM. Trimming cost V 3 bases and J 1 base, with 13 bases left between them. CDR3 length equals 16 residues. The CDR3 protein is CASSLGTGGSNQPQHF. CDR3 nucleotides: TGTGCCAGCAGTTTGGGGACGGGCGGAAGCAATCAGCCCCAGCATTTT.

The chain carries TRBV28 and TRBJ1-4; TRBD1 aligns across 7 bases. The trim removed 8 bases at V and 4 bases at J, leaving 10 bases unmatched. CDR3 length: 15 amino acids. Per germline, CDR1 MDHEN and CDR2 SYDVKM. CDR3 residues: CASGVSTGLNEKLFF. CDR3 DNA: TGTGCCAGCGGGGTTTCGACAGGGCTTAATGAAAAACTGTTTTTT.

The chain joins TRBV20-1 to TRBJ1-1; no clear D gene. CDR1 DFQATT and CDR2 SNEGSKA come from the germline V gene (reference sequence). The CDR3 consists of 14 residues. DNA of the CDR3: TGCACCACTATCCCCCGCCACATGAACACTGAAGCTTTCTTT. Its translation is CTTIPRHMNTEAFF.

There are a few counts of this clonotype. V usage is TRBV19 and J usage is TRBJ2-3; 9 nucleotides align to TRBD2. From germline, CDR1 is LNHDA and CDR2 SQIVND (reference sequence). This CDR3 is 16 amino acids long. V was clipped by 5 bases and J by 0 bases; unmatched bases: 6. This CDR3 reads CASSFLAGTSTDTQYF. CDR3 nucleotides: TGTGCCAGTAGTTTCCTAGCGGGGACTAGCACAGATACGCAGTATTTT. The full variable domain, rest sourced from reference TRBV19 and TRBJ2-3, is DGGITQSPKYLFRKEGQNVTLSCEQNLNHDAMYWYRQDPGQGLRLIYYSQIVNDFQKGDIAEGYSVSREKKESFPLTVTSAQKNPTAFYLCASSFLAGTSTDTQYFGPGTRLTVL.

This rearrangement joins TRBV3-1 to TRBJ1-1; D not resolved. The CDR3 covers 14 residues. V lost 6 bases, J lost 2 bases, and 13 bases lay in between. CDR1 is LGHDT, CDR2 YNNKEL, per germline (reference sequence). CDR3 DNA sequence: TGTGCCAGCAGGGGCGGGGTTAGAAACACTGAAGCTTTCTTT. Translated: CASRGGVRNTEAFF. Drawing the rest from reference TRBV3-1 and TRBJ1-1, the complete variable domain is DTAVSQTPKYLVTQMGNDKSIKCEQNLGHDTMYWYKQDSKKFLKIMFSYNNKELIINETVPNRFSPKSPDKAHLNLHINSLELGDSAVYFCASRGGVRNTEAFFGQGTRLTVV.

The chain links TRBV18 to TRBJ2-7, with D possibly TRBD1 on 6 matching bases. Deletions cut 4 bases from V and 5 bases from J, with 15 bases between. Germline CDR1 KGHSH, CDR2 LQKENI. The CDR3 loop spans 14 amino acids. In DNA form, the CDR3 reads TGTGCCAGCTCACTATCTGGGACATCCCACGAGCAGTACTTC. It is translated as CASSLSGTSHEQYF.

This clonotype was counted ten times or more. The chain is built from TRBV5-1 and TRBJ2-7, with TRBD1 matching over 7 bases. CDR1 is SGHRS, CDR2 YFSETQ, per germline. V lost 0 bases and J lost 0; bases outside the gene matches: 9. The CDR3 spans 17 residues. The CDR3 region has the DNA TGCGCCAGCAGCTTGGAAAGCCCAGGGGGACACTCCTACGAGCAGTACTTC. This codes for CASSLESPGGHSYEQYF.

Ten or more counts support this clonotype. A much larger clone differs from this one at a single base, so this may be a read error. V gene TRBV12-3 or TRBV12-4 combines with J gene TRBJ2-4, with TRBD2 identical over 9 bases. This CDR3 region has 15 residues. CDR3 region: CAGSYSGSGKNIQYF. As DNA, the CDR3 is TGTGCCGGCAGTTATAGCGGGAGCGGCAAAAACATTCAGTACTTC.

In its sample, this clonotype was seen a few times. A read error may explain this, as a much larger clone is one base away. This chain joins TRBV6-1 and TRBJ1-1; perhaps TRBD1 as D (5 bases). The CDR3 has 14 residues. Trimming pared 4 bases from V and 3 bases from J, leaving 12 bases between. Germline CDR1 reads MNHNS; CDR2 reads SASEGT. The CDR3 spells CASSAPTVYTEAFF. The CDR3, as DNA: TGTGCCAGCAGTGCCCCGACAGTGTACACTGAAGCTTTCTTT.

At least ten counts were recorded for this clonotype. This rearrangement joins TRBV6-1 to TRBJ2-7, with D tentatively TRBD2 (5 bases). Per germline, CDR1 MNHNS and CDR2 SASEGT. The V end lost 5 bases, the J end lost 6 bases, and 20 bases lay between the germline ends. The CDR3 extends over 15 amino acids. The CDR3 sequence: CASSLRVGSGSEQYF. The CDR3 region has the DNA TGTGCCAGCAGTCTCCGGGTAGGGAGTGGCTCCGAGCAGTACTTC.

This clonotype has ten or more counts. The chain combines TRBV25-1 with TRBJ2-7; 11 bases agree with TRBD2. V was pared by 3 bases and J by 5 bases, with 15 bases of the junction left unmatched. From germline, CDR1 is MGHDK and CDR2 SYGVNS. This CDR3 region has 18 residues. The CDR3 region has the DNA TGTGCCAGCAGTGATGTCCCTCCCCCGGGACTAGCGGCTCACGAGCAGTACTTC. It specifies CASSDVPPPGLAAHEQYF.

This clonotype was seen more than once but under ten times. The genes are TRBV7-9 and TRBJ2-5; 10 nucleotides align to TRBD2. There are 16 residues in the CDR3. CDR1 is SEHNR, CDR2 FQNEAQ, per germline (reference sequence). Trimming took 0 bases from V and 2 from J; bases not matched to a gene: 3. DNA of the CDR3: TGTGCCAGCAGCTTAGCACTAGCGGGACCTCAAGAGACCCAGTACTTC. It encodes CASSLALAGPQETQYF.

This clonotype was counted ten times or more. This chain links TRBV28 with TRBJ2-5; D gene ambiguous. Germline V gene lookup returns CDR1 MDHEN and CDR2 SYDVKM. V lost 3 bases, J lost 7 bases, and 15 bases lay in between. CDR3 length equals 14 residues. The CDR3 region has the DNA TGTGCCAGCAGTTTTTCAGCTCCCCGAGGGACCCAGTACTTC. It codes for CASSFSAPRGTQYF.

In its sample, this clonotype was seen many times. The chain employs TRBV4-2 and TRBJ2-4; 7 bases line up with TRBD1. With V trimmed by 0 bases and J by 7 bases, 3 bases remained unmatched. Germline V gene lookup returns CDR1 LGHNA and CDR2 YNFKEQ. The CDR3 sequence is 14 residues long. The CDR3, as DNA: TGTGCCAGCAGCCAAGATACCAGGGGGAACATTCAGTACTTC. Translation gives CASSQDTRGNIQYF.